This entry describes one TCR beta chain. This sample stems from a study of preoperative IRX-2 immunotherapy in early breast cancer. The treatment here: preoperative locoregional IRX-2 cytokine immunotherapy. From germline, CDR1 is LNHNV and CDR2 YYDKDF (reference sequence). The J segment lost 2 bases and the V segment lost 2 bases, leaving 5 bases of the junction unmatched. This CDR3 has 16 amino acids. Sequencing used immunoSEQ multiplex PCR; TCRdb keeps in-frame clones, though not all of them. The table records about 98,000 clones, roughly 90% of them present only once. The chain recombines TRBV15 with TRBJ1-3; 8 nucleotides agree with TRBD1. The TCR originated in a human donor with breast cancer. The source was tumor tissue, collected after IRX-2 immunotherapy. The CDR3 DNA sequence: TGTGCCACCAGCAGACAAGGACAGGGAACTGGAAACACCATATATTTT. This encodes CATSRQGQGTGNTIYF.